Shown below are 31 T cell receptor beta chains from a single sample sequenced in a study of blood T cell repertoires in COVID-19. Method: immunoSEQ multiplex PCR; TCRdb's copy keeps in-frame clones and lacks some. The sample consists of 100,000 to 150,000 clones, 55% to 75% of them appearing once. The sample taken for sequencing was peripheral blood. The receptor set was obtained from a woman aged 70 to 79 with acute or convalescent COVID-19.

The gene calls are TRBV6-5 and TRBJ1-3, with D maybe TRBD1 (5 bases). The V and J ends lost 4 bases and 0 bases respectively, with 10 bases between them. Germline loops: CDR1 MNHEY, CDR2 SVGAGI. This CDR3 is built from 15 residues. Here the CDR3 reads CASSFDSVSGNTIYF. CDR3 DNA: TGTGCCAGCAGTTTTGACAGCGTCTCTGGAAACACCATATATTTT.

The chain uses TRBV18 and TRBJ2-1; 8 bases are shared with TRBD2. Unmatched junction bases numbered 8, after V lost 6 bases and J lost 10 bases. The CDR3 is 13 amino acids. The germline CDR1 and CDR2 sequences are KGHSH and LQKENI. The CDR3 spells CASSRDSGTEQFF. The CDR3 DNA reads as TGTGCCAGCTCTCGTGATAGCGGGACGGAGCAGTTCTTC.

This clone was seen more than once but under ten times. The rearrangement joins TRBV4-1 to TRBJ1-1, with D unresolved. The CDR3 runs 14 residues. In germline, CDR1 is MGHRA, CDR2 YSYEKL. The germline V and J ends were trimmed by 4 bases and 5 bases, with 14 bases remaining between them. Written as DNA, the CDR3 is TGCGCCAGCAGCCGCTCGAGGGAGAAGACTGAAGCTTTCTTT. Amino acids: CASSRSREKTEAFF.

The chain recombines TRBV3-1 (or the pseudogene TRBV3-2) with TRBJ2-3; TRBD2 aligns across 14 bases. From germline, CDR1 is LGHDT and CDR2 YNNKEL (reference sequence). V lost 4 bases to trimming and J lost 9 bases; unmatched junction nucleotides: 6. The CDR3 length is 15 residues. CDR3 DNA sequence: TGTGCCAGCAGCCCGGTAGGGACTAGCGGGAGAACGCAGTATTTT. It encodes CASSPVGTSGRTQYF.

The chain combines TRBV30 with TRBJ2-1; D is unresolved. This CDR3 region has 13 residues. Germline values: CDR1 GTSNPN, CDR2 SVGIG (reference sequence). Between the trimmed V and J ends, which lost 0 bases and 5 bases, there was a span of 8 bases. CDR3 residues: CAWSVRLDNEQFF. The CDR3 coding sequence is TGTGCCTGGAGTGTACGACTCGACAATGAGCAGTTCTTC.

This clone was detected only a few times. This chain uses TRBV11-2 with TRBJ2-7; 9 positions match TRBD1. Germline assignment: CDR1 SGHAT and CDR2 FQNNGV. Trimming took 4 bases from V and 1 from J; bases not matched to a gene: 8. The CDR3 loop spans 16 amino acids. CDR3 DNA sequence: TGTGCCAGCAGCTCGCCCGCGGGACAGGGTTCCTACGAGCAGTACTTC. It codes for CASSSPAGQGSYEQYF. The variable domain in full, with the rest retrieved from reference TRBV11-2 and TRBJ2-7, is EAGVAQSPRYKIIEKRQSVAFWCNPISGHATLYWYQQILGQGPKLLIQFQNNGVVDDSQLPKDRFSAERLKGVDSTLKIQPAKLEDSAVYLCASSSPAGQGSYEQYFGPGTRLTVT.

The rearrangement uses TRBV2 and TRBJ1-1; TRBD1 might be the D (5 bases). Trimming shortened V by 5 bases and J by 3 bases, and 16 bases separated the two germline ends. This CDR3 has 15 amino acids. From germline, CDR1 is SNHLY and CDR2 FYNNEI. The CDR3 DNA reads as TGTGCCAGCAGTCAGGGATTCACCCTGGACACTGAAGCTTTCTTT. This gives the protein CASSQGFTLDTEAFF.

The V and J genes are TRBV20-1 and TRBJ1-2; 7 bases line up with TRBD1. CDR3 length: 13 amino acids. Germline V gives CDR1 DFQATT, CDR2 SNEGSKA (reference sequence). J gave up 2 bases and V 5 bases, and 5 bases lay outside the gene matches. CDR3 loop: CSAGGTANYGYTF. Written as DNA, the CDR3 is TGCAGTGCTGGTGGGACAGCCAACTATGGCTACACCTTC.

V usage is TRBV11-2 and J usage is TRBJ2-1, with 7 bases aligning to TRBD2. CDR3 length: 13 residues. J was trimmed by 10 bases and V by 4 bases; bases with no gene match: 7. CDR1 is SGHAT, CDR2 FQNNGV, per germline. CDR3 nucleotide sequence: TGTGCCAGCAGCTCCGGGGAGGGCCGAGAGCAGTTCTTC. Its protein product is CASSSGEGREQFF.

The chain combines TRBV10-3 with TRBJ1-1; 7 bases line up with TRBD1. CDR1 is ENHRY and CDR2 is SYGVKD in the germline V gene. The ends lost 0 bases at V and 5 bases at J; junction bases unmatched: 9. The CDR3 spans 16 residues. CDR3 nucleotide sequence: TGTGCCATCAGTGAGTCTAGAACAGGGGAATCGACTGAAGCTTTCTTT. This gives the protein CAISESRTGESTEAFF.

J is TRBJ2-7 and V is TRBV6-2 or TRBV6-3; D not resolved. The CDR3 totals 12 residues. CDR1 and CDR2 (germline): MNHEY, SVGEGT. The V and J ends lost 4 bases and 3 bases respectively, with 7 bases between them. The CDR3 DNA is TGTGCCAGCAGTTCCGTCGTCTACGAGCAGTACTTC. This translates into CASSSVVYEQYF.

The genes are TRBV2 and TRBJ1-2; possible D gene TRBD1, 6 bases. V shed 4 bases and J shed 5 bases, with 17 bases lying between them. The length of the CDR3 is 15 residues. Germline V gene data show CDR1 as SNHLY and CDR2 as FYNNEI. The DNA for the CDR3 is TGTGCCAGCAGTGTTGTCCCGACAGGTGATTATGGCTACACCTTC. Its translation: CASSVVPTGDYGYTF.

V usage is TRBV19 and J usage is TRBJ2-2; 10 bases agree with TRBD1. Germline values: CDR1 LNHDA, CDR2 SQIVND (reference sequence). The CDR3 contains 16 residues. The V segment lost 5 bases and the J segment 5 bases; nucleotides outside the gene matches: 8. The CDR3 DNA reads TGTGCCAGTAGTGGGCGGGACAGGGGTAGGACCGGGGAGCTGTTTTTT. Its translation: CASSGRDRGRTGELFF.

V usage is TRBV4-2 and J usage is TRBJ2-6; D remains ambiguous. Trimming removed 0 bases from V and 0 bases from J, with 9 bases in between. The CDR3 has 17 amino acids. CDR1 LGHNA and CDR2 YNFKEQ come from the germline V gene. CDR3 bases: TGTGCCAGCAGCCAAGAAGGAGTAACCTCTGGGGCCAACGTCCTGACTTTC. Protein product: CASSQEGVTSGANVLTF.

The V call is TRBV5-1, the J call TRBJ2-5; tentative D call: TRBD2 (6 bases). CDR1 and CDR2 from the germline V gene are SGHRS and YFSETQ. Trimming cost V 2 bases and J 5 bases, with 19 bases left between them. CDR3 length equals 16 residues. The chain's CDR3 is CASSFPNSGLGETQYF. The CDR3 DNA reads TGCGCCAGCAGCTTTCCCAATAGCGGCCTTGGTGAGACCCAGTACTTC.

This clone was counted a single time. This chain links TRBV6-5 with TRBJ1-5; tentatively, D is TRBD1 (6 bases). CDR1 is MNHEY, CDR2 SVGAGI, per germline. V lost 7 bases and J 0 bases, leaving 13 bases between the germline ends. This CDR3 spans 15 amino acids. The CDR3 region has the DNA TGTGCCAGCACCCCTCGAGGGGGTAGCAATCAGCCCCAGCATTTT. It codes for CASTPRGGSNQPQHF.

The rearrangement uses TRBV28 and TRBJ2-7; 10 bases fit TRBD2. Germline V gives CDR1 MDHEN, CDR2 SYDVKM. CDR3 length equals 17 residues. V trimming: 3 bases; J trimming: 0 bases; junction bases outside the gene matches: 8. CDR3 sequence: CASSFLAGDPVSYEQYF. CDR3 DNA: TGTGCCAGCAGTTTCCTAGCGGGAGATCCCGTCTCCTACGAGCAGTACTTC.

This clone has only one observation. The chain combines TRBV10-3 with TRBJ1-6; possible D gene TRBD1, 5 bases. Between the trimmed V and J ends, which lost 0 bases and 6 bases, there was a span of 9 bases. The length of the CDR3 is 15 residues. Germline V gene data show CDR1 as ENHRY and CDR2 as SYGVKD. As DNA, the CDR3 is TGTGCCATCAGTGAGTCTACAGGTTTTAATTCACCCCTCCACTTT. It translates to CAISESTGFNSPLHF.

The chain links TRBV19 to TRBJ2-5; tentative D call: TRBD1 (5 bases). Per germline, CDR1 LNHDA and CDR2 SQIVND (reference sequence). The CDR3 is 15 amino acids. The V end was cut by 4 bases, the J end by 2 bases, with 14 bases between. DNA for the CDR3: TGTGCCAGTAGTAAACAGGTCCAACCGCAAGAGACCCAGTACTTC. Residues: CASSKQVQPQETQYF.

J is TRBJ2-2 and V is TRBV28, with 8 bases identical to TRBD2. Germline V gene lookup returns CDR1 MDHEN and CDR2 SYDVKM. This CDR3 contains 14 residues. J gave up 7 bases and V 6 bases, and 7 bases lay outside the gene matches. CDR3 sequence (DNA): TGTGCCAGCAGAGTCGGGAGGGCCGGCGGGGAGCTGTTTTTT. The encoded protein is CASRVGRAGGELFF.

This clone appeared once. The chain recombines TRBV9 with TRBJ1-6; D ambiguous. CDR3 size: 16 residues. Trimming removed 1 base at V and 8 bases at J, with 16 bases between. CDR1 and CDR2 from the germline V gene are SGDLS and YYNGEE. DNA of the CDR3: TGTGCCAGCAGCGTACTGCCCATGGGCCCCGATTCACCCCTCCACTTT. Its protein is CASSVLPMGPDSPLHF.

V usage is TRBV5-1 and J usage is TRBJ2-7, with 9 bases lining up with TRBD2. V lost 3 bases to trimming and J lost 4 bases; unmatched junction nucleotides: 8. The germline gives CDR1 SGHRS, CDR2 YFSETQ. The CDR3 runs to 15 residues. CDR3: CASSSLAGAVYEQYF. The DNA for the CDR3 is TGCGCCAGCAGCTCGTTAGCGGGAGCCGTGTACGAGCAGTACTTC.

The CDR3 nucleotides read TGTGCCAGTAGAGGAAGCGGGATCCCCGAGCAGTACTTC. Amino acids: CASRGSGIPEQYF. The chain combines TRBV19 with TRBJ2-7, with 7 bases lining up with TRBD2. CDR1 and CDR2 (germline): LNHDA, SQIVND (reference sequence). Trimming cost V 6 bases and J 6 bases; bases outside gene matches: 8. There are 13 residues in the CDR3.

The CDR3 bases are TGCGCCAGCAGCCCCACCAGGGGCTGGCAAGAGACCCAGTACTTC. It specifies CASSPTRGWQETQYF. The genes are TRBV5-1 and TRBJ2-5, with D tentatively TRBD1 (6 bases). Germline CDR1 and CDR2: SGHRS and YFSETQ. The CDR3 totals 15 residues. Trimming removed 4 bases from V and 2 bases from J, with 15 bases in between.

This chain joins TRBV6-5 and TRBJ1-5; D gene uncertain. CDR1 and CDR2 (germline): MNHEY, SVGAGI. This CDR3 contains 16 residues. V gave up 2 bases and J gave up 2 bases, with 13 bases separating them. CDR3 sequence reads: CASSYIFQEGNQPQHF. In nucleotides, the CDR3 is TGTGCCAGCAGTTACATATTCCAGGAGGGCAATCAGCCCCAGCATTTT.

The V call is TRBV10-3, the J call TRBJ1-2; maybe TRBD1 (5 bases). Germline assignment: CDR1 ENHRY and CDR2 SYGVKD. This CDR3 is built from 11 residues. The V end was cut by 4 bases, the J end by 7 bases, with 7 bases between. In nucleotides, the CDR3 is TGTGCCATCAGTGGGGGACTTGGCTACACCTTC. Its translation is CAISGGLGYTF.

About this clone: This may arise from a read error, as a much more abundant clone is one base away. The chain is built from TRBV5-4 and TRBJ2-5; D perhaps matches TRBD2 (6 bases). The V and J ends lost 3 bases and 5 bases respectively, with 20 bases between them. CDR3 length: 16 amino acids. The V gene's germline CDR1 is SGHNT and CDR2 YYREEE (reference sequence). The CDR3 region is CASSSRRAEGRETQYF. The CDR3, as DNA: TGTGCCAGCAGCTCGCGCCGGGCGGAGGGAAGGGAGACCCAGTACTTC.

The chain couples TRBV5-6 to TRBJ2-7, with TRBD2 matching over 9 bases. Germline values: CDR1 SGHDT, CDR2 YYEEEE. Trimming at V came to 4 bases and at J to 3 bases, leaving 11 bases not matched to a gene. CDR3 length: 16 residues. The CDR3 nucleotides are TGTGCCAGCAGCCGACCCCGGGCGGGAGGGTACTACGAGCAGTACTTC. This encodes CASSRPRAGGYYEQYF. Looking up the rest from reference TRBV5-6 and TRBJ2-7 gives the full variable domain: DAGVTQSPTHLIKTRGQQVTLRCSPKSGHDTVSWYQQALGQGPQFIFQYYEEEERQRGNFPDRFSGHQFPNYSSELNVNALLLGDSALYLCASSRPRAGGYYEQYFGPGTRLTVT.

This clone was observed a handful of times. The chain links TRBV9 to TRBJ2-1; TRBD1 agrees at 7 bases. In germline, CDR1 is SGDLS, CDR2 YYNGEE. There are 15 residues in the CDR3. V was clipped by 5 bases and J by 8 bases; unmatched bases: 13. The CDR3 DNA reads TGTGCCAGCAGTGAGATAGGGGACAGCGGAGATGAGCAGTTCTTC. It translates to CASSEIGDSGDEQFF.

In this sample, this clone turned up once. The V gene is TRBV27, the J gene TRBJ1-1, with D unclear. Germline V CDR1 and CDR2: MNHEY, SMNVEV (reference sequence). This CDR3 has 13 residues. With 5 bases removed from V and 1 base from J, the gap between germline ends came to 8 bases. The CDR3 protein is CASSIEQNTEAFF. The CDR3 coding sequence is TGTGCCAGCAGTATAGAGCAGAACACTGAAGCTTTCTTT.

The rearrangement links TRBV30 to TRBJ2-3; 10 nucleotides align to TRBD2. The germline gives CDR1 GTSNPN, CDR2 SVGIG (reference sequence). The V gene end was trimmed by 2 bases and the J gene end by 1 base; junction bases not matched to a gene: 3. This CDR3 comprises 15 residues. CDR3 residues: CAWSTGTSGTDTQYF. In DNA, the CDR3 is TGTGCCTGGAGTACAGGGACTAGCGGCACAGATACGCAGTATTTT. The whole variable domain, remainder taken from reference TRBV30 and TRBJ2-3, is SQTIHQWPATLVQPVGSPLSLECTVEGTSNPNLYWYRQAAGRGLQLLFYSVGIGQISSEVPQNLSASRPQDRQFILSSKKLLLSDSGFYLCAWSTGTSGTDTQYFGPGTRLTVL.